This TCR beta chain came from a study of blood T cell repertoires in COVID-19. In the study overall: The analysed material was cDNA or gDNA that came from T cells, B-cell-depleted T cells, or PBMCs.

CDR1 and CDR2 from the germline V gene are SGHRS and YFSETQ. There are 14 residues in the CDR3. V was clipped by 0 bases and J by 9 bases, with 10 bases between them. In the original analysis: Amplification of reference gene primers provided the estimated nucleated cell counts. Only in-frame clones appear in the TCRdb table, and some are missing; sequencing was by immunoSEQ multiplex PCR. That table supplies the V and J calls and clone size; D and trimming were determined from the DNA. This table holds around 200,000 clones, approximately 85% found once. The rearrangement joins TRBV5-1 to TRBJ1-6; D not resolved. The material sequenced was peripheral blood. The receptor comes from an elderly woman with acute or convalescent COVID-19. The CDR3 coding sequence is TGCGCCAGCAGCTTGGAAGGAGAGTCTTCACCCCTCCACTTT. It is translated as CASSLEGESSPLHF. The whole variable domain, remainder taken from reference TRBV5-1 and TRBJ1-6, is KAGVTQTPRYLIKTRGQQVTLSCSPISGHRSVSWYQQTPGQGLQFLFEYFSETQRNKGNFPGRFSGRQFSNSRSEMNVSTLELGDSALYLCASSLEGESSPLHFGNGTRLTVT.